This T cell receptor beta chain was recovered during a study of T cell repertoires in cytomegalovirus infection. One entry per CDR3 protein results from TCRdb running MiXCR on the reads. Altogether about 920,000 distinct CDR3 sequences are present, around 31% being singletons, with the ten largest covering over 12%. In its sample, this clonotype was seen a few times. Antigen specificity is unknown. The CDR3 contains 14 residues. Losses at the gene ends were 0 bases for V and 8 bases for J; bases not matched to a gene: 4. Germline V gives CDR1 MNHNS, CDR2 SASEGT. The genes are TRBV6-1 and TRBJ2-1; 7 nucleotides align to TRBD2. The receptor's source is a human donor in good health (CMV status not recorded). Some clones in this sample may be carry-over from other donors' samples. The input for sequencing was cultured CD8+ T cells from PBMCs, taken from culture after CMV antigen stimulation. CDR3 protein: CASSEARLADEQFF. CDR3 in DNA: TGTGCCAGCAGTGAAGCGAGGCTAGCGGATGAGCAGTTCTTC.